A single sample gave rise to the 9 T cell receptor beta chains below, sequenced in a study of shared clonotypes between healthy human individuals. CD45RO-negative CD8 cells positively selected for CCR7 made up the naive population, which excluded terminally differentiated effector memory CD45RA+ cells. Repertoires were generated with immunoSEQ multiplex PCR, while TCRdb's copy carries only in-frame clones and drops some. The profile shows hundreds of thousands of clones, about 96% of them singletons. Sequencing input: naive CD8+ T cells sorted from blood. The receptors were sampled from a woman in her twenties or thirties in good health.

V gene TRBV27 combines with J gene TRBJ2-7; the match to TRBD2 covers 10 bases. CDR1 MNHEY and CDR2 SMNVEV come from the germline V gene (reference sequence). The V gene end was trimmed by 3 bases and the J gene end by 2 bases; junction bases not matched to a gene: 4. The CDR3 length is 15 residues. CDR3 nucleotides: TGTGCCAGCAGTTTGGATACTAGCGGGACCTACGAGCAGTACTTC. It codes for CASSLDTSGTYEQYF.

The chain couples TRBV25-1 to TRBJ2-1, with TRBD1 matching over 11 bases. The germline gives CDR1 MGHDK, CDR2 SYGVNS. The CDR3 is 16 residues long. Unmatched junction bases numbered 7, after V lost 7 bases and J lost 2 bases. The CDR3 protein is CASTQPGQGAYNEQFF. CDR3 DNA sequence: TGTGCCAGCACCCAACCGGGACAGGGGGCCTACAATGAGCAGTTCTTC.

In its sample, this clone was seen once. This chain connects TRBV7-3 to TRBJ2-1; 10 bases match TRBD2. The CDR3 totals 15 residues. The V segment lost 5 bases and the J segment 5 bases; nucleotides outside the gene matches: 6. Looked up from germline, CDR1 is SGHTA and CDR2 is FQGTGA. The CDR3 DNA reads TGTGCCAGCAGCCAGACTGGACTAGCGGACAATGAGCAGTTCTTC. The encoded protein is CASSQTGLADNEQFF.

The chain carries TRBV5-1 and TRBJ2-1; TRBD2 matches 8 bases. V shed 0 bases, J shed 4 bases, and the junction held 3 bases outside the gene matches. Germline CDR1 reads SGHRS; CDR2 reads YFSETQ. The CDR3 has 15 residues. As DNA, the CDR3 is TGCGCCAGCAGCTTGGGACTAGCGTGGTACAATGAGCAGTTCTTC. Protein: CASSLGLAWYNEQFF.

The rearrangement links TRBV13 to TRBJ1-4; 9 bases map to TRBD1. The germline CDR1 and CDR2 sequences are PRHDT and FYEKMQ (reference sequence). The CDR3 totals 16 residues. Trimming took 0 bases from V and 5 from J; bases not matched to a gene: 4. The CDR3 coding sequence is TGTGCCAGCAGCTTAGGCCGGGACAGGGTCAATGAAAAACTGTTTTTT. This translates into CASSLGRDRVNEKLFF.

V usage is TRBV11-2 and J usage is TRBJ1-4; a possible D gene is TRBD1 (6 bases). Germline lookup yields CDR1 SGHAT and CDR2 FQNNGV. The CDR3 loop spans 17 amino acids. V lost 1 base and J lost 5, with 17 bases in between. The DNA for the CDR3 is TGTGCCAGCAGCTTAGTGGGACACCGGAACCCGAATGAAAAACTGTTTTTT. Its protein is CASSLVGHRNPNEKLFF.

This clone was detected only once. The chain combines TRBV6-4 with TRBJ2-1; 8 nucleotides line up with TRBD2. Germline assignment: CDR1 MRHNA and CDR2 SNTAGT. V gave up 6 bases and J gave up 8 bases; unmatched junction bases: 6. The CDR3 has 13 amino acids. The DNA for the CDR3 is TGTGCCAGCAGCGACCGGGGGGGCGATGAGCAGTTCTTC. Encoded protein: CASSDRGGDEQFF.

This chain links TRBV4-2 with TRBJ1-1; D unresolved. The V gene's germline CDR1 is LGHNA and CDR2 YNFKEQ. The CDR3 is 17 amino acids. The V end lost 0 bases, the J end lost 0 bases, and 14 bases lay between the germline ends. The CDR3 DNA reads TGTGCCAGCAGCCAAGAATGGGTTGGCAGATTGAACACTGAAGCTTTCTTT. Amino acids: CASSQEWVGRLNTEAFF.

This chain joins TRBV11-2 and TRBJ2-3, with 7 bases that match TRBD2. The CDR3 consists of 15 residues. Trimming took 2 bases from V and 3 from J; bases not matched to a gene: 5. Germline loops: CDR1 SGHAT, CDR2 FQNNGV. CDR3 sequence reads: CASSLIAGDTDTQYF. DNA for the CDR3: TGTGCCAGCAGCTTAATTGCGGGAGATACAGATACGCAGTATTTT.